A single sample gave rise to the 20 T cell receptor beta chains below, sequenced in a study. Tregs were sorted as CD4+CD25+CD127-/low cells. One entry per CDR3 protein results from TCRdb running MiXCR on the 5' RACE reads. This table holds 55,000 or so distinct CDR3 sequences, around 20% found once. The sequencing sample was made of tumor-infiltrating Tregs sorted from the breast tumor. The source is a female donor with breast cancer.

This clonotype has a handful of counts. This sequence joins TRBV7-2 and TRBJ1-2; no reliable D call. Germline V gene data show CDR1 as SGHTA and CDR2 as FQGNSA. Trimming removed 2 bases from V and 2 bases from J, with 0 bases in between. CDR3 size: 11 residues. CDR3 bases: TGTGCCAGCAGCTTAAACTATGGCTACACCTTC. Translated, it gives CASSLNYGYTF.

Regarding this clonotype: A much larger clone is a single base away; this may be a read error. The chain employs TRBV6-1 and TRBJ2-5, with D possibly being TRBD1 (5 bases). The CDR3 is made up of 15 amino acids. Germline CDR1 is MNHNS and CDR2 is SASEGT. V dropped 6 bases and J dropped 0 bases, with 14 bases sitting between them. CDR3 sequence reads: CASRPRQTYQETQYF. As DNA, the CDR3 is TGTGCCAGCAGGCCCCGACAGACGTACCAAGAGACCCAGTACTTC.

This clonotype came up many times. This rearrangement joins TRBV7-8 to TRBJ2-7; 9 positions match TRBD2. Germline V gene lookup returns CDR1 SGHVS and CDR2 FQNEAQ. V was pared by 1 base and J by 4 bases, with 8 bases of the junction left unmatched. This CDR3 comprises 16 residues. The DNA for the CDR3 is TGTGCCAGCAGCTTAGAGTCCCTAGCGGGATCGTACGAGCAGTACTTC. Protein sequence: CASSLESLAGSYEQYF.

The DNA for the CDR3 is TGCGCCAGCAAGGGGACAGGGGGCAAAAATACGCAGTATTTT. The encoded protein is CASKGTGGKNTQYF. This chain uses TRBV4-1 with TRBJ2-3; the match to TRBD1 covers 12 bases. V lost 7 bases and J lost 7; bases outside the gene matches: 6. Looked up from germline, CDR1 is MGHRA and CDR2 is YSYEKL. The CDR3 totals 14 residues.

The rearrangement links TRBV9 to TRBJ2-5, with D perhaps assigned TRBD1 or TRBD2 (5 bases each). The germline V gene has CDR1 SGDLS and CDR2 YYNGEE. This CDR3 is 14 amino acids long. The ends were cut back, 4 bases at V and 0 bases at J, with 10 bases in the middle. CDR3 loop: CASSSEGYQETQYF. The DNA of the CDR3 is TGTGCCAGCAGCTCAGAGGGGTACCAAGAGACCCAGTACTTC.

This clonotype was seen many times. The rearrangement links TRBV20-1 to TRBJ2-3; D is uncertain. The CDR3 has 14 amino acids. Germline values: CDR1 DFQATT, CDR2 SNEGSKA (reference sequence). Trimming shortened V by 2 bases and J by 4 bases, and 13 bases separated the two germline ends. CDR3 in amino acids: CSARIGLAPDTQYF. The CDR3 region has the DNA TGCAGTGCTAGAATTGGGTTGGCCCCAGATACGCAGTATTTT.

The V and J genes are TRBV15 and TRBJ1-5, with D uncertain. Germline V gene sequence: CDR1 LNHNV, CDR2 YYDKDF (reference sequence). V gave up 3 bases and J gave up 3 bases, with 12 bases separating them. This CDR3 region has 15 residues. The CDR3 DNA reads TGTGCCACCAGCAGCGGCCGGGAGACCAATCAGCCCCAGCATTTT. Translated: CATSSGRETNQPQHF.

Note on this clonotype: The junction does not match germline at one end; this may be a read error. The CDR3 protein is CASSWGLAGYTDTRYF. Here the CDR3 DNA reads TGTGCCAGCAGCTGGGGACTAGCGGGGTACACAGATACGCGGTATTTT. The rearrangement uses TRBV5-6 and TRBJ2-3; 13 nucleotides line up with TRBD2. The CDR3 covers 16 residues. From germline, CDR1 is SGHDT and CDR2 YYEEEE.

This clonotype was observed many times. The chain combines TRBV7-9 with TRBJ2-5; TRBD2 agrees at 8 bases. The CDR3 contains 16 residues. CDR1 is SEHNR and CDR2 is FQNEAQ in the germline V gene (reference sequence). Germline trimming cut 2 bases from V and 1 base from J; bases unmatched to any gene: 6. CDR3 DNA: TGTGCCAGCAGCTTAACTAGCGGACTATCCCAAGAGACCCAGTACTTC. Translation: CASSLTSGLSQETQYF.

The gene calls are TRBV12-3 or TRBV12-4 and TRBJ1-1; D is undetermined. The V end was cut by 3 bases, the J end by 0 bases, with 14 bases between. This CDR3 contains 16 residues. DNA of the CDR3: TGTGCCAGCAGTTTTGAGGACCCGGGCATGAACACTGAAGCTTTCTTT. It specifies CASSFEDPGMNTEAFF.

This clonotype showed up just a few times. The gene calls are TRBV9 and TRBJ2-1; 9 bases map to TRBD2. Germline V gene sequence: CDR1 SGDLS, CDR2 YYNGEE. V lost 4 bases to trimming and J lost 4 bases; unmatched junction nucleotides: 9. This CDR3 contains 16 residues. For the CDR3, the DNA is TGTGCCAGCAGCCGATCCGGTAGCGGGAGTTACAATGAGCAGTTCTTC. This translates into CASSRSGSGSYNEQFF.

This clonotype was found a few times. This sequence joins TRBV7-9 and TRBJ1-4; TRBD1 might be the D (5 bases). This CDR3 is 15 amino acids long. Germline lookup yields CDR1 SEHNR and CDR2 FQNEAQ (reference sequence). With 1 base removed from V and 5 bases from J, the gap between germline ends came to 11 bases. The CDR3 is CASSLVAGSNEKLFF. The CDR3 DNA sequence: TGTGCCAGCAGCTTAGTGGCAGGGTCGAATGAAAAACTGTTTTTT.

Turning to this clonotype: A junction boundary mismatches the germline segment, possibly from a read error. The CDR3 loop reads CASSSGTALNTGEPFF. CDR3 in DNA: TGTGCCAGCAGCTCGGGGACGGCCCTAAACACCGGGGAGCCGTTTTTT. This chain connects TRBV7-2 to TRBJ2-2; D could derive from TRBD1 or TRBD2 (5 bases each). Germline V CDR1 and CDR2: SGHTA, FQGNSA. The CDR3 is 16 residues long.

The rearrangement joins TRBV4-1 to TRBJ2-3; 10 bases align to TRBD1. Germline-derived CDR1 and CDR2 are MGHRA and YSYEKL. V shed 6 bases, J shed 2 bases, and the junction held 2 bases outside the gene matches. This CDR3 comprises 14 residues. The CDR3 DNA follows: TGCGCCAGCAGGGACAGGGGGAACACAGATACGCAGTATTTT. Amino acid sequence: CASRDRGNTDTQYF.

This clonotype was counted only a few times. This chain links TRBV3-1 with TRBJ1-2; a weak D match, TRBD1 (6 bases). CDR1 and CDR2 from the germline V gene are LGHDT and YNNKEL (reference sequence). The CDR3 has 14 residues. With 3 bases removed from V and 8 bases from J, the gap between germline ends came to 16 bases. The CDR3 reads CASSHDGRGGGYTF. The CDR3 coding sequence is TGTGCCAGCAGCCACGATGGCAGGGGAGGAGGCTACACCTTC.

This sequence joins TRBV7-2 and TRBJ2-2; the match to TRBD2 covers 8 bases. With 7 bases clipped from V and 5 bases from J, the junction kept 9 bases outside the gene matches. CDR1 and CDR2 (germline): SGHTA, FQGNSA. This CDR3 has 15 residues. The CDR3 region is CASMTGTSGTGELFF. Written as DNA, the CDR3 is TGTGCCAGCATGACCGGGACTAGTGGGACCGGGGAGCTGTTTTTT.

V usage is TRBV21-1 and J usage is TRBJ1-4; the listed D gene, TRBD1, was not tested against the DNA. TRBV21-1 represents a pseudogene. This CDR3 comprises 17 residues. CDR3 amino acids: CASSKRKQGCTNEKLFF. In DNA, the CDR3 is TGTGCCAGCAGCAAACGTAAACAGGGTTGTACTAATGAAAAACTGTTTTTT.

This clonotype was observed a few times. The J gene is TRBJ2-1, the V gene TRBV7-2, with 14 bases identical to TRBD2. Trimming at V came to 5 bases and at J to 6 bases, leaving 9 bases not matched to a gene. Germline V lookup: CDR1 SGHTA, CDR2 FQGNSA. There are 17 residues in the CDR3. CDR3: CASSPGLAGGGPNEQFF. Here the CDR3 DNA reads TGTGCCAGCAGCCCCGGACTAGCGGGAGGTGGGCCCAATGAGCAGTTCTTC.

The V gene is TRBV19, the J gene TRBJ2-3; 7 positions agree with TRBD1. The CDR3 consists of 13 residues. J was trimmed by 4 bases and V by 7 bases; bases with no gene match: 5. Germline V gene lookup returns CDR1 LNHDA and CDR2 SQIVND (reference sequence). CDR3 protein: CASTGTGADTQYF. The CDR3 DNA reads TGTGCCAGTACGGGAACAGGGGCAGATACGCAGTATTTT.

This clonotype was seen at least ten times. V and J are TRBV20-1 and TRBJ1-5; D unclear. The ends were cut back, 6 bases at V and 6 bases at J, with 12 bases in the middle. In germline, CDR1 is DFQATT, CDR2 SNEGSKA (reference sequence). The CDR3 sequence is 12 residues long. The CDR3 region is CSARLPGQPQHF. The CDR3 nucleotides are TGCAGTGCCCGTCTCCCGGGTCAGCCCCAGCATTTT.